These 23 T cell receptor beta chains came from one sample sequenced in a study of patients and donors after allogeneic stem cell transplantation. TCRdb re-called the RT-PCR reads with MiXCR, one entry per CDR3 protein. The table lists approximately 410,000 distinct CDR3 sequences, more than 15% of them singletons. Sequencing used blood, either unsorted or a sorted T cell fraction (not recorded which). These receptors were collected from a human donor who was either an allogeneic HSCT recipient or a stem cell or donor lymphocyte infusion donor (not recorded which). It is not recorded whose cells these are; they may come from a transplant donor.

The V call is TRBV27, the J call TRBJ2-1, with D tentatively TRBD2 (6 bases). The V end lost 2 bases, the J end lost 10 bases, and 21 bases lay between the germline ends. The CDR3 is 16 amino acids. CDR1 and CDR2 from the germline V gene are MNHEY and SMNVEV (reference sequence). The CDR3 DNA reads TGTGCCAGCAGTTTAAGAGGGCCCTTAGCGGTGTGGGAGCAGTTCTTC. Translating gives CASSLRGPLAVWEQFF.

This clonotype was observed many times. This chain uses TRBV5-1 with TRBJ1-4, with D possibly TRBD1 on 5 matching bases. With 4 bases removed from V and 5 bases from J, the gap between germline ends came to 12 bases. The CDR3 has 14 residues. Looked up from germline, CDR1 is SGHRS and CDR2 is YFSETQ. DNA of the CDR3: TGCGCCAGCAGCGGCGGGGGACGGAATGAAAAACTGTTTTTT. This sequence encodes CASSGGGRNEKLFF.

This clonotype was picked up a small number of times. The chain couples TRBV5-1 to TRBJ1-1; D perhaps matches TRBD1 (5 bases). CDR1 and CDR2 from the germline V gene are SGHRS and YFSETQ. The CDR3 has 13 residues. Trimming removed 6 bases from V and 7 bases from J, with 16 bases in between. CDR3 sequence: CASTRDPEVEAFF. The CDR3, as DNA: TGCGCCAGCACCCGGGACCCAGAAGTTGAAGCTTTCTTT.

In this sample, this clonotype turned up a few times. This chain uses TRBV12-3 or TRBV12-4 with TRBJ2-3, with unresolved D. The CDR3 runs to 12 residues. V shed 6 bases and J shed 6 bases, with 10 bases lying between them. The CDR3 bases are TGTGCCAGCAGGACATATATGGATACGCAGTATTTT. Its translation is CASRTYMDTQYF.

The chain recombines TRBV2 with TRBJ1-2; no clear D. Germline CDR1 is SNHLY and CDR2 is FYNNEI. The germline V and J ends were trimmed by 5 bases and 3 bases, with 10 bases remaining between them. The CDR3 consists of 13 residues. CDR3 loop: CASSWKQYYGYTF. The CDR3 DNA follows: TGTGCCAGCAGTTGGAAACAGTACTATGGCTACACCTTC. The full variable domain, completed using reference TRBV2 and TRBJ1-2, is EPEVTQTPSHQVTQMGQEVILRCVPISNHLYFYWYRQILGQKVEFLVSFYNNEISEKSEIFDDQFSVERPDGSNFTLKIRSTKLEDSAMYFCASSWKQYYGYTFGSGTRLTVV.

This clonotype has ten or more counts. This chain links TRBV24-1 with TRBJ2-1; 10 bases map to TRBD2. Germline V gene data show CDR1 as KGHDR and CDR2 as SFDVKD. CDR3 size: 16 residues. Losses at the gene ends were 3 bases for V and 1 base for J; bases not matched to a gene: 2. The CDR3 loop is CATSDRTSGSYNEQFF. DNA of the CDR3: TGTGCCACCAGTGATCGGACTAGCGGTTCCTACAATGAGCAGTTCTTC.

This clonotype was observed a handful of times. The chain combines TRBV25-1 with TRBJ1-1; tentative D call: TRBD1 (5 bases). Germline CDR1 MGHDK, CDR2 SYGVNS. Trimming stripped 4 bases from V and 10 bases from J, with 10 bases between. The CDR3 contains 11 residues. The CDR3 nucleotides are TGTGCCAGCAGTGCCCCGGGGGGAGCTTTCTTT. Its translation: CASSAPGGAFF.

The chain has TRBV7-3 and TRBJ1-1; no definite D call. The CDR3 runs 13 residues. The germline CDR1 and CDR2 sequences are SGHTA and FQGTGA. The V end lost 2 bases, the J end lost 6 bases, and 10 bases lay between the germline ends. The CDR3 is CASSLDWRSEAFF. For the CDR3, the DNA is TGTGCCAGCAGCTTAGATTGGCGATCTGAAGCTTTCTTT.

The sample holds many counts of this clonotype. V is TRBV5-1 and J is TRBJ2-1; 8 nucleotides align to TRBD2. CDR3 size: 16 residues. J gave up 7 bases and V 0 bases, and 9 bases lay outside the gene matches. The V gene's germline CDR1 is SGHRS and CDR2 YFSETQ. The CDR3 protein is CASSLASGGPRNEQFF. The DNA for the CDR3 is TGCGCCAGCAGCTTGGCCTCGGGAGGGCCAAGGAATGAGCAGTTCTTC.

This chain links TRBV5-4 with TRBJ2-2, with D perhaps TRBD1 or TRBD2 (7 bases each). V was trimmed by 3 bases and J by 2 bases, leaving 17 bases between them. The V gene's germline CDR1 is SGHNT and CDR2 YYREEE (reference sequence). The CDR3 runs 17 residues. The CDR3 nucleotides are TGTGCCAGCAGCTCCCCTAGCGGAGGGGGCAACACCGGGGAGCTGTTTTTT. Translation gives CASSSPSGGGNTGELFF.

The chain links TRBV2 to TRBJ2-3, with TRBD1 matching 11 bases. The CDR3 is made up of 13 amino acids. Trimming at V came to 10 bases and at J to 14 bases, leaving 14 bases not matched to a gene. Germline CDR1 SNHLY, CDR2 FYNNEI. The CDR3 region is CATSRDRGTGPYF. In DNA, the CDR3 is TGTGCCACATCCCGGGACAGGGGGACGGGTCCGTATTTT.

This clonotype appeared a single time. The CDR3 region is CASRDGRSGANVLTF. CDR3 DNA sequence: TGTGCCAGCAGAGATGGACGTTCTGGGGCCAACGTCCTGACTTTC. The rearrangement joins TRBV6-2 or TRBV6-3 to TRBJ2-6; D unresolved. CDR3 length equals 15 residues. Trimming cost V 6 bases and J 1 base, with 10 bases left between them. Germline CDR1 MNHEY, CDR2 SVGEGT.

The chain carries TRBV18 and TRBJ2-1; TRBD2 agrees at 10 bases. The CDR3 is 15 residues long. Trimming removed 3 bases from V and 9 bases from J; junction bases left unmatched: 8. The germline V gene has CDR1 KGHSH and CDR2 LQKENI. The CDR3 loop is CASSPRSGGAREQFF. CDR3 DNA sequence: TGTGCCAGCTCACCCCGGAGCGGGGGGGCCCGTGAGCAGTTCTTC.

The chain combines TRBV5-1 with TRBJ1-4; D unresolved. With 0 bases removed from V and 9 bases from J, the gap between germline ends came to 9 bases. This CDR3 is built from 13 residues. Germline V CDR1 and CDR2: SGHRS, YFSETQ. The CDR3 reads CASSLDTTKKLFF. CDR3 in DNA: TGCGCCAGCAGCTTGGATACGACAAAAAAACTGTTTTTT.

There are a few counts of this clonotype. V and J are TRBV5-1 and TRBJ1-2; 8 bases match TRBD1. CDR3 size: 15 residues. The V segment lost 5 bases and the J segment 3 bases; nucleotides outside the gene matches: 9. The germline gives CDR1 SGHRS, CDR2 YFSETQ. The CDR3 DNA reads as TGCGCCAGCAGATCCCGGACAGGGATCGACTATGGCTACACCTTC. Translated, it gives CASRSRTGIDYGYTF.

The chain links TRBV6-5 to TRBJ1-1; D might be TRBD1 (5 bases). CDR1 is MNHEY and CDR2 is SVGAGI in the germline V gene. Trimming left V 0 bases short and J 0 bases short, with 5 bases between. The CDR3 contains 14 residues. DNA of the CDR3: TGTGCCAGCAGTTACTCGGACATGAACACTGAAGCTTTCTTT. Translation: CASSYSDMNTEAFF.

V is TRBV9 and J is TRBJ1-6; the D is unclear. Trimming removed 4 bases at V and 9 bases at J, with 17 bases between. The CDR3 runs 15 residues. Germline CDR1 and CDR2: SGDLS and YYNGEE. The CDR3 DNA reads TGTGCCAGCAGCCTGAGTGTAGGGCGAGGTTCACCCCTCCACTTT. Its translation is CASSLSVGRGSPLHF. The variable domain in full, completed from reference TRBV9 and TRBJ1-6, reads DSGVTQTPKHLITATGQRVTLRCSPRSGDLSVYWYQQSLDQGLQFLIQYYNGEERAKGNILERFSAQQFPDLHSELNLSSLELGDSALYFCASSLSVGRGSPLHFGNGTRLTVT.

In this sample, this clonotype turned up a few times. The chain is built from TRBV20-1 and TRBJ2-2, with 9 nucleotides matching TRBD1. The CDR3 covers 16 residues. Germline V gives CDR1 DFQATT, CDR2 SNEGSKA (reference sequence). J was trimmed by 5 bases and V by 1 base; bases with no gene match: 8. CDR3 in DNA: TGCAGTGCTAGAGTTACAGGGGGCGTAGGGACCGGGGAGCTGTTTTTT. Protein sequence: CSARVTGGVGTGELFF.

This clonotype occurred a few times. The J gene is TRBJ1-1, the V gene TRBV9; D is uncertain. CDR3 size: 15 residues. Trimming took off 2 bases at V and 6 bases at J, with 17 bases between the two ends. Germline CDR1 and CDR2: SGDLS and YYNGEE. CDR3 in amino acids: CASSVRAHTPPEAFF. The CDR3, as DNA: TGTGCCAGCAGCGTCCGGGCCCACACACCCCCTGAAGCTTTCTTT.

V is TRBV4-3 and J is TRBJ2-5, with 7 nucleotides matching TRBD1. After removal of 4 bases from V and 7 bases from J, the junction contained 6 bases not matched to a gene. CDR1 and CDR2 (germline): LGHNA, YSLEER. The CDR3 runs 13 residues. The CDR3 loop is CASSLDRVATQYF. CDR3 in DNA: TGCGCCAGCAGCCTAGACAGGGTTGCGACCCAGTACTTC.

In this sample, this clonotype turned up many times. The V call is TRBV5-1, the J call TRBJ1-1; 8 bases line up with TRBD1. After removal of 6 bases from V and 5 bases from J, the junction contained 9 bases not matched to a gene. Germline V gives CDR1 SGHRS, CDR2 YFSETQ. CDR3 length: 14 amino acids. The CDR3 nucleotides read TGCGCCAGCACCATCGGACAGGGAAAAACTGAAGCTTTCTTT. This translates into CASTIGQGKTEAFF.

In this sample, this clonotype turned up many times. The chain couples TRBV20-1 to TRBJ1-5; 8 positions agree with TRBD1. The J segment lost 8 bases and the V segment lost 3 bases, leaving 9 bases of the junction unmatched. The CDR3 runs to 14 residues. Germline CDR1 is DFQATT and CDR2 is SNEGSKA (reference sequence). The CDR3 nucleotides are TGCAGTGCTAGGGGGACAGGCGGGGGTAAGCCCCAGCATTTT. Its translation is CSARGTGGGKPQHF.

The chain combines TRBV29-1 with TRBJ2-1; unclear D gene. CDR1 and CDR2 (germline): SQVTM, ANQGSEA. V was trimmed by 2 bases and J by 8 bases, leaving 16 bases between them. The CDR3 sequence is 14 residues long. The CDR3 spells CSVELLRFVDEQFF. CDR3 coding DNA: TGCAGCGTTGAACTTTTGAGGTTTGTAGATGAGCAGTTCTTC.